The clone carrying this T cell receptor (beta chain) has only one observation. This entry belongs to a study of T cell responses to AZD1222 COVID-19 vaccine. The repertoire was sequenced with immunoSEQ multiplex PCR; TCRdb's copy has only in-frame clones and lacks some. This sample yields 95,000 to 110,000 clones, of which approximately 86% are seen a single time; less than 4% belongs to the top ten. The receptor was derived from an adult who received the MenACWY meningococcal vaccine as a control. The input for sequencing was peripheral blood, taken 28 days after the second dose of the MenACWY control vaccine.

This CDR3 reads CASSQVAGGPQYF. CDR3 bases: TGCGCCAGCAGCCAAGTGGCAGGGGGGCCGCAGTATTTT. V usage is TRBV4-1 and J usage is TRBJ2-3, with a tentative D call TRBD1 (7 bases). V lost 1 base and J 10 bases, leaving 12 bases between the germline ends. CDR3 size: 13 residues. The germline V gene has CDR1 MGHRA and CDR2 YSYEKL.